This T cell receptor (gamma chain) originates from a study of γδ T cells in repeated Plasmodium falciparum infection. J was trimmed by 6 bases and V by 0 bases; bases with no gene match: 7. The V gene's germline CDR1 is EGSTGY and CDR2 YDSYTSSV. This CDR3 has 15 amino acids. Vgamma9/Vdelta2+ and Vdelta2-negative gammadelta T cells were flow-sorted from PBMC for bulk sequencing. The sample holds many counts of this clone. TCRdb redid clone calling on the multiplex PCR reads using CATT. In the table there are 25,000 to 30,000 gamma-chain clones, under 3% of which are singletons. This clonotype was sampled from a pool of human donors (malaria-infected and uninfected, not separated). The V gene is TRGV4, the J gene TRGJP1. Sequencing used gamma-delta T cells from blood. The CDR3 reads CATWDGHSAGWFKIF. The CDR3 coding sequence is TGTGCCACCTGGGATGGGCATTCTGCTGGTTGGTTCAAGATATTT.